The rows below give T cell receptor beta chains drawn from one sample of a study of cytomegalovirus exposure and HLA in healthy donors. Sequenced by immunoSEQ multiplex PCR; TCRdb stores in-frame clones only, minus some. The top ten clones hold less than 15% of a sample with about 130,000 clones, around three quarters of them seen once. Sequencing was performed on PBMCs. The receptors shown here come from a woman in her fifties or sixties in good health and CMV-seropositive. The CDR3 runs from the conserved cysteine through the conserved F or W. Fields, in order: clone size, D gene, V gene, J gene, CDR3 DNA, CDR3 protein. The D gene is left open where the match is weak. Only some rows state a clone size, as once, few, many or a class for expanded clones.

size: .
D: .
V: TRBV7-2
J: TRBJ1-5
DNA: TGTGCCAGCAGTCCAGGGTTTAGGGGTCAGCCCCAGCATTTT
CDR3: CASSPGFRGQPQHF

size: .
D: .
V: TRBV6-1
J: TRBJ2-7
DNA: TGTGCCAGCAGTGAACCTGGGGGCAGCTCCTACGAGCAGTACTTC
CDR3: CASSEPGGSSYEQYF

size: .
D: TRBD1
V: TRBV7-8
J: TRBJ1-2
DNA: TGTGCCAGCAGCGTAGCGGGACAGGGTTATGGCTACACCTTC
CDR3: CASSVAGQGYGYTF

size: .
D: TRBD1
V: TRBV6-6
J: TRBJ1-3
DNA: TGTGCCAGCAGCCTAGAAGGGACAGGGGTCGGAAACACCATATATTTT
CDR3: CASSLEGTGVGNTIYF

size: .
D: TRBD1
V: TRBV28
J: TRBJ1-5
DNA: TGTGCCAGCACTACTACGGGACAGAATCAGCCCCAGCATTTT
CDR3: CASTTTGQNQPQHF

size: .
D: TRBD1
V: TRBV5-6
J: TRBJ2-7
DNA: TGTGCCAGCAGCTTGGCCTGGCAGGGGGTTAGCGAGCAGTACTTC
CDR3: CASSLAWQGVSEQYF

size: .
D: TRBD1
V: TRBV6-6
J: TRBJ1-4
DNA: TGTGCCAGCACCAAACAGGGGGCGGGTGAAAAACTGTTTTTT
CDR3: CASTKQGAGEKLFF

size: .
D: .
V: TRBV4-3
J: TRBJ2-3
DNA: TGCGCCAGCAGCCGAGATGGGGGGGGGCCCTCATCTTATACGCAGTATTTT
CDR3: CASSRDGGGPSSYTQYF

size: .
D: .
V: TRBV2
J: TRBJ2-5
DNA: TGTGCCAGCAGTGAAGAAAGTACAGGCCAAGAGACCCAGTACTTC
CDR3: CASSEESTGQETQYF

size: .
D: .
V: TRBV2
J: TRBJ1-3
DNA: TGTGCCAGCAGTCCGGGACAAGGGAGATCCTCTGGAAACACCATATATTTT
CDR3: CASSPGQGRSSGNTIYF

size: few
D: .
V: TRBV7-9
J: TRBJ2-2
DNA: TGTGCCAGCTCGCCCCCGGCGGCGAACACCGGGGAGCTGTTTTTT
CDR3: CASSPPAANTGELFF

size: .
D: TRBD2
V: TRBV5-6
J: TRBJ2-7
DNA: TGTGCCAGCAGTCAACTAGCGGGAGGAACCTACGAGCAGTACTTC
CDR3: CASSQLAGGTYEQYF

size: once
D: .
V: TRBV29-1
J: TRBJ2-5
DNA: TGCAGCGTTGCAACAGTTCAGGAGACCCAGTACTTC
CDR3: CSVATVQETQYF

size: .
D: TRBD1
V: TRBV30
J: TRBJ1-1
DNA: TGTGCCTGGAACAGACAGGGAGTCAGGACTGAAGCTTTCTTT
CDR3: CAWNRQGVRTEAFF

size: .
D: .
V: TRBV10-3
J: TRBJ2-3
DNA: TGTGCCATCAGTGATCTACCAAGGGGGGGAACTCCAGATACGCAGTATTTT
CDR3: CAISDLPRGGTPDTQYF

size: .
D: TRBD2
V: TRBV2
J: TRBJ2-1
DNA: TGTGCCAGCCTTATAGCGGGGGGGTACACTGAGCAGTTCTTC
CDR3: CASLIAGGYTEQFF

size: .
D: TRBD2
V: TRBV4-2
J: TRBJ2-2
DNA: TGTGCCAGCAGCAGGACTAGCGGCATGACCGGGGAGCTGTTTTTT
CDR3: CASSRTSGMTGELFF

size: .
D: .
V: TRBV6-5
J: TRBJ2-6
DNA: TGTGCCAGCAGTTATAGAGGGTCTGGGGCCAACGTCCTGACTTTC
CDR3: CASSYRGSGANVLTF

size: .
D: .
V: TRBV9
J: TRBJ2-3
DNA: TGTGCCAGCAGCGTAGTCGGGGGGCTGTCAGATACGCAGTATTTT
CDR3: CASSVVGGLSDTQYF

size: .
D: TRBD1
V: TRBV13
J: TRBJ2-1
DNA: TGTGCCAGCAGCCTTCGACAGGGTTACAATGAGCAGTTCTTC
CDR3: CASSLRQGYNEQFF

size: .
D: TRBD1
V: TRBV7-3
J: TRBJ1-1
DNA: TGTGCCAGCAGCTTGGATGGTCCGACAGGGGAAGCTTTCTTT
CDR3: CASSLDGPTGEAFF

size: .
D: TRBD2
V: TRBV9
J: TRBJ2-2
DNA: TGTGCCAGCAGCGTAAGCCTAGCGGGGAACACCGGGGAGCTGTTTTTT
CDR3: CASSVSLAGNTGELFF

size: .
D: .
V: TRBV6-1
J: TRBJ1-1
DNA: TGTGCCAGCAGTGAAGTTAGTGAAGCTTTCTTT
CDR3: CASSEVSEAFF

size: .
D: .
V: TRBV7-3
J: TRBJ2-2
DNA: TGTGCCAGCAGCTTATACTCGGCCGGGGAGCTGTTTTTT
CDR3: CASSLYSAGELFF

size: .
D: .
V: TRBV4-3
J: TRBJ1-1
DNA: TGCGCCAGCAGCCAAGAACCCCGGACAAGAGCTTTCTTT
CDR3: CASSQEPRTRAFF

size: .
D: TRBD2
V: TRBV6-1
J: TRBJ2-7
DNA: TGTGCCAGCAGTGAACAGCTACTAGCGGGATCCTACGAGCAGTACTTC
CDR3: CASSEQLLAGSYEQYF

size: .
D: .
V: TRBV7-2
J: TRBJ1-3
DNA: TGTGCCAGCAGCCGGGGGACGTCAGGAAACACCATATATTTT
CDR3: CASSRGTSGNTIYF

size: .
D: TRBD2
V: TRBV7-2
J: TRBJ2-3
DNA: TGTGCCAGCAGCGACCGACTAGCGGGTTACACAGATACGCAGTATTTT
CDR3: CASSDRLAGYTDTQYF

size: .
D: .
V: TRBV28
J: TRBJ1-1
DNA: TGTGCCAGCAGCGAGACGGGACTGAGGAACACTGAAGCTTTCTTT
CDR3: CASSETGLRNTEAFF

size: few
D: .
V: TRBV2
J: TRBJ1-2
DNA: TGTGCCACTTCGGCGGGGGGCCCGCTGGGTGGCTACACCTTC
CDR3: CATSAGGPLGGYTF

size: .
D: .
V: TRBV4-3
J: TRBJ1-4
DNA: TGCGCCAGCAGCCAAGACAGGGCAACTAATGAAAAACTGTTTTTT
CDR3: CASSQDRATNEKLFF

size: .
D: TRBD1
V: TRBV7-9
J: TRBJ2-3
DNA: TGTGCCAGCAGCTCCGGGACAGGCAGAGATACGCAGTATTTT
CDR3: CASSSGTGRDTQYF

size: .
D: TRBD1
V: TRBV6-5
J: TRBJ1-4
DNA: TGTGCCAGCAGTTCCCAGGGGGCTAGGGAAAAACTGTTTTTT
CDR3: CASSSQGAREKLFF

size: .
D: .
V: TRBV6-1
J: TRBJ2-5
DNA: TGTGCCAGCAGCTTAGGGGGGGGCTCCGAGACCCAGTACTTC
CDR3: CASSLGGGSETQYF

size: .
D: TRBD2
V: TRBV5-1
J: TRBJ2-7
DNA: TGCGCCAGCACCGGGACTAGCGGCCCCTACGAGCAGTACTTC
CDR3: CASTGTSGPYEQYF

size: once
D: .
V: TRBV7-2
J: TRBJ2-3
DNA: TGTGCCAGCAGCGTAGCCCCCGGGACAGATACGCAGTATTTT
CDR3: CASSVAPGTDTQYF

size: .
D: TRBD2
V: TRBV4-2
J: TRBJ2-1
DNA: TGTGCCAGCAGCCAAGAACCCGGGGGGGCCTACAATGAGCAGTTCTTC
CDR3: CASSQEPGGAYNEQFF

size: .
D: TRBD2
V: TRBV7-6
J: TRBJ2-5
DNA: TGTGCCAGCAGCTCCCCTTGGGGGGGGATCGCCGAGACCCAGTACTTC
CDR3: CASSSPWGGIAETQYF

size: .
D: TRBD1
V: TRBV11-2
J: TRBJ2-2
DNA: TGTGCCAGCAGCTACAATCCCGGGGACAGGGGAAGGCCCGGGGAGCTGTTTTTT
CDR3: CASSYNPGDRGRPGELFF

size: .
D: .
V: TRBV11-2
J: TRBJ1-3
DNA: TGTGCCAGCAGCCGAGGTCGGGGGGCGCGTGGAAACACCATATATTTT
CDR3: CASSRGRGARGNTIYF

size: .
D: TRBD1
V: TRBV5-6
J: TRBJ1-4
DNA: TGTGCCAGCAGCTTGGTGGGGACAGGGCATGAAAAACTGTTTTTT
CDR3: CASSLVGTGHEKLFF

size: .
D: .
V: TRBV5-1
J: TRBJ2-3
DNA: TGCGCCTGCGGGGCAGGGGGTGGCACAGATACGCAGTATTTT
CDR3: CACGAGGGTDTQYF

size: .
D: .
V: TRBV5-1
J: TRBJ1-2
DNA: TGCGCCAGCAGCTCGGAAGCAGGGGCTAACTATGGCTACACCTTC
CDR3: CASSSEAGANYGYTF